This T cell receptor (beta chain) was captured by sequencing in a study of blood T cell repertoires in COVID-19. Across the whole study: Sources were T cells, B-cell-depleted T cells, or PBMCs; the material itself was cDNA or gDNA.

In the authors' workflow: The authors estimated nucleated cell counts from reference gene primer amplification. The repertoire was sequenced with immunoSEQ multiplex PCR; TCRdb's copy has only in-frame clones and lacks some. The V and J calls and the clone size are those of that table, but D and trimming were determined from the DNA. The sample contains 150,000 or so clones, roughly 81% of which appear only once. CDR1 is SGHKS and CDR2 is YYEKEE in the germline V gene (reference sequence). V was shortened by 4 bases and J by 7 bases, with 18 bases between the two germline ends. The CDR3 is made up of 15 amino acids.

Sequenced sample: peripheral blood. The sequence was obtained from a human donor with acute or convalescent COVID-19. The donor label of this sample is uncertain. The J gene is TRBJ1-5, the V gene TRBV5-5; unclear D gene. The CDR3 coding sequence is TGTGCCAGCAGCCCTTCTCCAAGCGGGTTCCAGCCCCAGCATTTT. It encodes CASSPSPSGFQPQHF.